One and the same sample provided the 9 T cell receptor beta chains below, sequenced in a study of T-cell memory formation after mild COVID-19. TCRdb called the 5' RACE reads again in MiXCR, with one record for every CDR3 protein. There are under 350,000 distinct CDR3 sequences in the sample; roughly 17% occur only once, and roughly 23% lies in the top ten. The specimen sequenced was PBMCs or a T cell subset sorted from them (not recorded which). These receptors were collected from a man younger than 35 who had mild COVID-19 (a few samples of this study predate the infection). Cell type and time point are not known.

The chain joins TRBV6-5 to TRBJ2-7, with 7 bases identical to TRBD1. The CDR3 spans 15 residues. Germline assignment: CDR1 MNHEY and CDR2 SVGAGI. V shed 4 bases, J shed 3 bases, and the junction held 9 bases outside the gene matches. The CDR3 reads CASSFLPGTDYEQYF. CDR3 in DNA: TGTGCCAGCAGTTTTCTACCCGGGACAGACTACGAGCAGTACTTC.

This clonotype has at least ten counts. The chain joins TRBV5-1 to TRBJ2-7; 11 bases align to TRBD2. V dropped 4 bases and J dropped 3; count of bases not matched to a gene: 3. CDR3 size: 14 residues. Germline loops: CDR1 SGHRS, CDR2 YFSETQ. CDR3: CASSVGTSGYEQYF. Here the CDR3 DNA reads TGCGCCAGCAGCGTCGGGACTAGCGGCTACGAGCAGTACTTC.

The chain has TRBV11-2 and TRBJ2-3; unclear D gene. The CDR3 is made up of 13 amino acids. Germline CDR1 reads SGHAT; CDR2 reads FQNNGV. V was trimmed by 5 bases and J by 2 bases, leaving 8 bases between them. CDR3 protein: CASSATDTDTQYF. Written as DNA, the CDR3 is TGTGCCAGCAGCGCCACAGACACAGATACGCAGTATTTT.

This clonotype appeared a few times. The V call is TRBV5-1, the J call TRBJ1-6; TRBD1 is a possible D gene (5 bases). V lost 4 bases to trimming and J lost 8 bases, with 16 bases between them. This CDR3 is 15 amino acids long. Germline V gives CDR1 SGHRS, CDR2 YFSETQ. CDR3 nucleotides: TGCGCCAGCAGCCAGACAGTGACTGGGGATTCACCCCTCCACTTT. This gives the protein CASSQTVTGDSPLHF.

V usage is TRBV7-8 and J usage is TRBJ2-7; 12 bases fit TRBD2. Per germline, CDR1 SGHVS and CDR2 FQNEAQ. Trimming at V came to 4 bases and at J to 5 bases, leaving 9 bases not matched to a gene. The CDR3 sequence is 16 residues long. CDR3 region: CASSSRLAGDPDEQYF. CDR3 sequence (DNA): TGTGCCAGCAGCTCCAGACTAGCGGGAGACCCGGACGAGCAGTACTTC.

This clonotype was recorded many times. The chain couples TRBV5-1 to TRBJ2-7; tentatively, D is TRBD1 or TRBD2 (5 bases each). V shed 2 bases and J shed 2 bases, with 11 bases lying between them. This CDR3 contains 14 residues. CDR1 and CDR2 from the germline V gene are SGHRS and YFSETQ. The CDR3 DNA reads TGCGCCAGCAGCTTCGGGACGGCTGCCTACGAGCAGTACTTC. This gives the protein CASSFGTAAYEQYF.

This clonotype was observed a handful of times. The rearrangement joins TRBV11-2 to TRBJ1-1; D not certain. The V and J ends lost 0 bases and 0 bases respectively, with 2 bases between them. The CDR3 is made up of 13 amino acids. The germline V gene encodes CDR1 SGHAT and CDR2 FQNNGV. CDR3 loop: CASSLEMNTEAFF. The CDR3 nucleotides read TGTGCCAGCAGCTTAGAAATGAACACTGAAGCTTTCTTT.

This clonotype was seen more than once but under ten times. The genes are TRBV6-2 or TRBV6-3 and TRBJ2-1; the D is unclear. Per the germline V gene, CDR1 is MNHEY and CDR2 is SVGEGT. The CDR3 length is 12 residues. Trimming took off 6 bases at V and 3 bases at J, with 6 bases between the two ends. CDR3 bases: TGTGCCAGCAGATCGGTCTACAATGAGCAGTTCTTC. Translating it yields CASRSVYNEQFF.

This clonotype has just a few counts. The chain links TRBV7-3 to TRBJ2-5, with 16 bases lining up with TRBD2. The junction had 0 bases not matched to a gene; V was cut back by 2 bases and J by 3 bases. The CDR3 extends over 16 amino acids. CDR1 is SGHTA, CDR2 FQGTGA, per germline. CDR3 region: CASSLGTSGGEETQYF. Written as DNA, the CDR3 is TGTGCCAGCAGCTTAGGGACTAGCGGGGGGGAAGAGACCCAGTACTTC. Together with reference TRBV7-3 and TRBJ2-5, the CDR3 gives the full variable domain: GAGVSQTPSNKVTEKGKYVELRCDPISGHTALYWYRQSLGQGPEFLIYFQGTGAADDSGLPNDRFFAVRPEGSVSTLKIQRTERGDSAVYLCASSLGTSGGEETQYFGPGTRLLVL.